This T cell receptor (beta chain) is from a study of neurological immune-mediated disorders. Study results and limitations: HTLV-1-associated myelopathy led in TCR clonal expansion, while multiple sclerosis ranked lowest, below healthy controls.

TCRdb ran MiXCR on the 5' RACE reads and lists one entry per CDR3 protein. The data show 15,000 to 20,000 distinct CDR3 sequences, about 11% seen once. V lost 0 bases, J lost 7 bases, and 10 bases lay in between. This CDR3 has 14 amino acids. CDR1 is MGHRA and CDR2 is YSYEKL in the germline V gene. As to this clonotype: Its antigen is not identified.

The cell input for sorted libraries was about a million, and those cells were CD4+ or CD8+ T cells. The sequencing sample was made of CD8+ T cells from blood. The receptor's source is a woman between 50 and 59 years old in good health. V usage is TRBV4-1 and J usage is TRBJ1-5; D uncertain. The CDR3 here is CASSQDFGEQPQHF. DNA for the CDR3: TGCGCCAGCAGCCAAGATTTTGGCGAACAGCCCCAGCATTTT.